This paragraph reports one T cell receptor beta chain. Its antigen remains unknown. Ophthalmopathy patients all had a Clinical Activity Score of at least 3, a NOSPECS grade of at least 4 and disease under 3 months old. The data were obtained in a study of T cells in Graves' hyperthyroidism and ophthalmopathy. The study, taken as a whole, reports: Ophthalmopathy cases were set apart from stable hyperthyroidism by a 13 V-J model.

CDR3 length equals 17 residues. The ends lost 4 bases at V and 1 base at J; junction bases unmatched: 6. CDR1 and CDR2 from the germline V gene are LGHNA and YSLEER. Amplification yielded TCR beta CDR3 regions, with RNA transcripts as the source. Initially, a first-round RT-PCR of the TCR CDR3 employed the HTBI primer set. MiXCR, run by TCRdb on the multiplex PCR reads, gives a single entry per CDR3 protein. This table has about 640,000 distinct CDR3 sequences, about 14% appearing once. Sequenced input: blood. The chain is built from TRBV4-3 and TRBJ2-1, with 11 bases fitting TRBD2. This TCR was sampled from a woman in her forties or fifties with Graves' ophthalmopathy. The DNA for the CDR3 is TGCGCCAGCAGCCCACGACTAGCGGGAACTTCCTACAATGAGCAGTTCTTC. Translated: CASSPRLAGTSYNEQFF.